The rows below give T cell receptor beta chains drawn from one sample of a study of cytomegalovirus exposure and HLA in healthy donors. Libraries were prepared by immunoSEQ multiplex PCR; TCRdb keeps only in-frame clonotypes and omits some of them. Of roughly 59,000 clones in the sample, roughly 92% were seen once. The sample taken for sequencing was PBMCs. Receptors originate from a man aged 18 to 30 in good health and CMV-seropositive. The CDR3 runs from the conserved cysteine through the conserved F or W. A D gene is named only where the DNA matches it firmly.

TGTGCCAGCAGCTTAGCGGGACAGGGGGCGAGAGGTGAAAAACTGTTTTTT	CASSLAGQGARGEKLFF	TRBV5-4	TRBJ1-4	TRBD1
TGTGCCAGCAGCCCCGGGGGAGGGGGTGCGCGGTACAATGAGCAGTTCTTC	CASSPGGGGARYNEQFF	TRBV5-4	TRBJ2-1	-
TGTGCCATCAGTGGGTGGCAGGGAACTGAAGCTTTCTTT	CAISGWQGTEAFF	TRBV10-3	TRBJ1-1	-
TGTGCCAGTAGTATAGGGACAGCGTTCGAGCAGTTCTTC	CASSIGTAFEQFF	TRBV19	TRBJ2-1	-
TGTGCCAGCAGCGTAATGGGCGGGATAGGTGCAGATACGCAGTATTTT	CASSVMGGIGADTQYF	TRBV9	TRBJ2-3	-
TGTGCCAGCAGTTACTCGGGAGGGAGCTCCTACGAGCAGTACTTC	CASSYSGGSSYEQYF	TRBV6-5	TRBJ2-7	TRBD2
TGCGCCAGCAGCTTGGAGCCAGGGTTGAACACTGAAGCTTTCTTT	CASSLEPGLNTEAFF	TRBV5-1	TRBJ1-1	-
TGTGCCAGTAGTATACCGCAGGGCGCAAAACTGTTTTTT	CASSIPQGAKLFF	TRBV19	TRBJ1-4	-
TGTGCCAGCAGCTTTAGACAGGGTGGACGAACTGAAGCTTTCTTT	CASSFRQGGRTEAFF	TRBV11-2	TRBJ1-1	TRBD1
TGTGCCAGCAGCTACGGTTTGGGACTAGCGTGGTATTTT	CASSYGLGLAWYF	TRBV14	TRBJ2-3	TRBD2
TGTGCCAGCAGCCTGGACAGGGAATTGAATGAGCAGTTCTTC	CASSLDRELNEQFF	TRBV7-2	TRBJ2-1	TRBD1
TGTGCCAGCAGCGGTGGACTAGTAAGCTCCTACAATGAGCAGTTCTTC	CASSGGLVSSYNEQFF	TRBV9	TRBJ2-1	TRBD2
TGCGCCAGCAGCTTGACCAGCGAGGGCAAAAACATTCAGTACTTC	CASSLTSEGKNIQYF	TRBV5-1	TRBJ2-4	-